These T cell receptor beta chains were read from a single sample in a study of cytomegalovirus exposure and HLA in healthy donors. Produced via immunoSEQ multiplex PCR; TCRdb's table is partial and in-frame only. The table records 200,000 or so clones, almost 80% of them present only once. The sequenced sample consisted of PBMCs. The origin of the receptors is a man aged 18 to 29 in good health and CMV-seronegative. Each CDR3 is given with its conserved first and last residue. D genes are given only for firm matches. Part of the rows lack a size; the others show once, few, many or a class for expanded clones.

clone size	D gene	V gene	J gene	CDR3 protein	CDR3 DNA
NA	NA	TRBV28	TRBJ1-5	CASSFGTNGRQPQHF	TGTGCCAGCAGTTTCGGGACAAACGGACGTCAGCCCCAGCATTTT
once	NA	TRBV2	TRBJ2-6	CASRFRISGANVLTF	TGTGCCAGCAGGTTTCGTATTTCTGGGGCCAACGTCCTGACTTTC
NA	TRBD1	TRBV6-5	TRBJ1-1	CASSSGTDFNTEAFF	TGTGCCAGCAGTTCCGGGACAGATTTTAACACTGAAGCTTTCTTT
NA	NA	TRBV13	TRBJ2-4	CASSLRAIGIQYF	TGTGCCAGCAGCTTACGAGCGATAGGCATTCAGTACTTC
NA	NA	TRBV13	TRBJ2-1	CASTPGGESYNEQFF	TGTGCCAGCACCCCAGGCGGGGAATCATACAATGAGCAGTTCTTC
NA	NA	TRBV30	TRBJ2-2	CAWALRWAGVHTGELFF	TGTGCCTGGGCCCTACGTTGGGCAGGGGTACACACCGGGGAGCTGTTTTTT
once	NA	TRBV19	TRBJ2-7	CASSISLAEYEQYF	TGTGCCAGTAGTATAAGCCTAGCAGAATACGAGCAGTACTTC
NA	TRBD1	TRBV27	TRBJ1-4	CASSTQGARGEKLFF	TGTGCCAGCAGTACACAGGGGGCGCGTGGGGAAAAACTGTTTTTT
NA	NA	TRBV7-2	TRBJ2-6	CASRQGSGANVLTF	TGTGCCAGCAGGCAGGGATCCGGGGCCAACGTCCTGACTTTC
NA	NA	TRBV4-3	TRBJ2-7	CASSQREGDEQYF	TGCGCCAGCAGCCAGAGAGAGGGGGACGAGCAGTACTTC
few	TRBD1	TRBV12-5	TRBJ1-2	CASALDRNYGYTF	TGTGCTAGTGCTCTGGACAGGAACTATGGCTACACCTTC
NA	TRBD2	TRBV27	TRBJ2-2	CASSLVRGTLKNTGELFF	TGTGCCAGCAGTTTAGTGCGGGGGACTTTAAAAAACACCGGGGAGCTGTTTTTT
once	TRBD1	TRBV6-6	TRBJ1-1	CASRGQGGTEAFF	TGTGCCAGCAGGGGACAGGGAGGGACTGAAGCTTTCTTT
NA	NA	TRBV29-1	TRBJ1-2	CSVAGDYGYTF	TGCAGCGTTGCCGGGGACTATGGCTACACCTTC
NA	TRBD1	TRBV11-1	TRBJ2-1	CASSIWDRGDNEQFF	TGTGCCAGCAGTATATGGGACAGGGGAGACAATGAGCAGTTCTTC
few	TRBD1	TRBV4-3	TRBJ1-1	CASSPGTGVMNTEAFF	TGCGCCAGCAGCCCCGGGACAGGGGTCATGAACACTGAAGCTTTCTTT
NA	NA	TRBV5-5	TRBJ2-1	CASSIGVVGLNEQFF	TGTGCCAGCAGTATAGGGGTAGTGGGTCTCAATGAGCAGTTCTTC
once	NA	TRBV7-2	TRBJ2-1	CASSLRTIVNEQFF	TGTGCCAGCAGCCTCCGGACTATTGTCAATGAGCAGTTCTTC
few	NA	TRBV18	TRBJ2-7	CASSPQQTVSYEQYF	TGTGCCAGCTCCCCACAGCAGACAGTCTCCTACGAGCAGTACTTC
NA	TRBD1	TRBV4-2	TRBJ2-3	CASSQEGQGSSDTQYF	TGTGCCAGCAGCCAAGAGGGACAGGGCTCCTCCGATACGCAGTATTTT
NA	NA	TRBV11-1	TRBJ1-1	CASSLYQATTEAFF	TGTGCCAGCAGCTTATACCAGGCGACCACTGAAGCTTTCTTT
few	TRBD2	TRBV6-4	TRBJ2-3	CASSDSSGSADTQYF	TGTGCCAGCAGTGACTCTAGCGGGAGTGCAGATACGCAGTATTTT
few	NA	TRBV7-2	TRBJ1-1	CASSGGAGLNTEAFF	TGTGCCAGCAGCGGTGGGGCAGGCCTGAACACTGAAGCTTTCTTT
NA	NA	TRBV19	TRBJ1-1	CASTPGTLLNTEAFF	TGTGCCAGTACTCCCGGGACACTATTGAACACTGAAGCTTTCTTT
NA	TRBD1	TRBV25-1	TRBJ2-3	CASSEGQGVRTDTQYF	TGTGCCAGCAGTGAGGGACAGGGGGTACGTACAGATACGCAGTATTTT
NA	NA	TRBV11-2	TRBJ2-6	CASSSRVPGANVLTF	TGTGCCAGCAGCTCCAGGGTTCCTGGGGCCAACGTCCTGACTTTC
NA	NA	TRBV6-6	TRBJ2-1	CASRGGPGQFF	TGTGCCAGCAGGGGGGGGCCGGGGCAGTTCTTC
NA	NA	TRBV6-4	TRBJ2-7	CASKGSSGVDAYEQYF	TGTGCCAGCAAAGGGTCTTCAGGGGTTGACGCCTACGAGCAGTACTTC
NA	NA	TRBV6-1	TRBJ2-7	CASSRRPGNPYEQYF	TGTGCCAGCTCCCGGAGACCAGGGAATCCCTACGAGCAGTACTTC
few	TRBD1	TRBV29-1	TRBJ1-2	CSVEGAGDYGYTF	TGCAGCGTGGAGGGGGCAGGGGACTATGGCTACACCTTC
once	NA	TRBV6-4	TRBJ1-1	CASSSGAEAFF	TGTGCCAGCAGTTCAGGGGCTGAAGCTTTCTTT
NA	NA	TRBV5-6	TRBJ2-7	CASSLSGRSYEQYF	TGTGCCAGCAGCTTGAGTGGCAGATCCTACGAGCAGTACTTC
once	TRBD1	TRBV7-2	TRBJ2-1	CASSLQGQGTYNEQFF	TGTGCCAGCAGCTTACAGGGACAGGGGACCTACAATGAGCAGTTCTTC
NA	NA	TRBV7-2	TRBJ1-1	CASMEGGARTEAFF	TGTGCCAGCATGGAGGGAGGGGCGAGGACTGAAGCTTTCTTT
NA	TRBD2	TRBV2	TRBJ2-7	CASIPSGLSYEQYF	TGTGCCAGCATTCCTAGCGGGCTATCCTACGAGCAGTACTTC
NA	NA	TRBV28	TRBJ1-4	CASNEAAEKLFF	TGTGCCAGCAACGAGGCGGCTGAAAAACTGTTTTTT
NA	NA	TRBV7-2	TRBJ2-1	CASSLLARDNEQFF	TGTGCCAGCAGCTTACTAGCGAGGGACAATGAGCAGTTCTTC
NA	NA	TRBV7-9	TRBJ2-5	CASTPAGAQWAETQYF	TGTGCCAGCACCCCTGCTGGCGCACAATGGGCGGAGACCCAGTACTTC
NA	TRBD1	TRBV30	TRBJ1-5	CAWSQGGPHNQPQHF	TGTGCCTGGAGTCAGGGGGGTCCTCACAATCAGCCCCAGCATTTT
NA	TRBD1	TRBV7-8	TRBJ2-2	CASSNRGTGLTGELFF	TGTGCCAGCAGCAATCGGGGGACAGGGTTAACCGGGGAGCTGTTTTTT
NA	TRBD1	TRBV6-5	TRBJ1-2	CASTRGQNYGYTF	TGTGCCAGCACACGGGGACAGAACTATGGCTACACCTTC
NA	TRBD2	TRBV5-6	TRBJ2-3	CASSIRTSGGTDTQYF	TGTGCCAGCAGCATCCGGACTAGCGGGGGCACAGATACGCAGTATTTT
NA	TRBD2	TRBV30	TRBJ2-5	CAWSSRLARLQETQYF	TGTGCCTGGAGTTCTCGACTAGCGAGGTTACAAGAGACCCAGTACTTC
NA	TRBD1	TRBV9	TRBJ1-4	CASSPWSGGTLDEKLFF	TGTGCCAGCAGCCCATGGTCAGGGGGCACGTTAGATGAAAAACTGTTTTTT
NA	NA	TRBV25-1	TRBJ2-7	CASSDPGTLGREQYF	TGTGCCAGCAGTGACCCCGGGACACTCGGTCGCGAGCAGTACTTC
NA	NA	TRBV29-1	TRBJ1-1	CSGVREGTEAFF	TGCAGCGGGGTCAGGGAGGGCACTGAAGCTTTCTTT
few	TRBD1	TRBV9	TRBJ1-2	CASSNRQGYGYTF	TGTGCCAGCAGCAACCGACAGGGCTATGGCTACACCTTC
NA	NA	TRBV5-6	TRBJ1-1	CASKNQGNTEAFF	TGTGCCAGCAAAAACCAGGGAAACACTGAAGCTTTCTTT
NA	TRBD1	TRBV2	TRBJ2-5	CASSDRGETQYF	TGTGCCAGCAGTGACAGGGGGGAGACCCAGTACTTC
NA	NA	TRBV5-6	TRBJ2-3	CASSLISGDTQYF	TGTGCCAGCAGCTTGATTTCGGGAGATACGCAGTATTTT